The 21 T cell receptor beta chains reported below all come from one sample, sequenced in a study of identical twins. TCRdb independently ran MiXCR on the 5' RACE reads; one entry per CDR3 protein. The sample holds 550,000 to 700,000 distinct CDR3 sequences, 21% seen once. This sample also belongs to another study, concerning T cells expressing NK-cell markers.

Sequenced input: PBMCs. The receptors here all came from a woman younger than 30 in good health.

Only a few counts were recorded for this clonotype. The chain recombines TRBV12-3 or TRBV12-4 with TRBJ2-5, with 8 nucleotides matching TRBD2. After removal of 6 bases from V and 3 bases from J, the junction contained 9 bases not matched to a gene. CDR3 length: 15 amino acids. CDR3 region: CASSTTGGSEETQYF. The CDR3 DNA sequence: TGTGCCAGCAGCACTACGGGGGGGAGCGAAGAGACCCAGTACTTC.

This chain uses TRBV20-1 with TRBJ2-7; perhaps TRBD1 as D (5 bases). This CDR3 is built from 14 residues. Germline assignment: CDR1 DFQATT and CDR2 SNEGSKA (reference sequence). The V end was cut by 6 bases, the J end by 1 base, with 16 bases between. The CDR3 sequence is CSAPKPRGSYEQYF. Here the CDR3 DNA reads TGCAGTGCCCCGAAGCCAAGGGGTTCCTACGAGCAGTACTTC.

This clonotype has at least ten counts. The CDR3 DNA sequence: TGTGCCAGCCGGACAAGTACTAAGATTGAAGCTTTCTTT. Its protein product is CASRTSTKIEAFF. This sequence joins TRBV10-3 and TRBJ1-1; a weak D match, TRBD1 (5 bases). V lost 10 bases and J lost 7, with 19 bases in between. The CDR3 covers 13 residues. Per the germline V gene, CDR1 is ENHRY and CDR2 is SYGVKD.

This clonotype was detected a few times. The J gene is TRBJ2-1, the V gene TRBV7-2; 15 positions match TRBD2. Trimming cost V 2 bases and J 7 bases; bases outside gene matches: 6. The germline V gene encodes CDR1 SGHTA and CDR2 FQGNSA. This CDR3 has 17 residues. The CDR3 sequence is CASSLKGTSGRTNEQFF. The DNA of the CDR3 is TGTGCCAGCAGCTTAAAAGGGACTAGCGGGAGGACAAATGAGCAGTTCTTC.

In this sample, this clonotype turned up a few times. The chain recombines TRBV20-1 with TRBJ2-7, with D tentatively TRBD2 (6 bases). The germline gives CDR1 DFQATT, CDR2 SNEGSKA (reference sequence). The CDR3 contains 16 residues. V was clipped by 1 base and J by 6 bases, with 22 bases between them. The CDR3 DNA follows: TGCAGTGCTAGAGGGGCACTAGCAGAAACCTTTCTCGAGCAGTACTTC. Translation gives CSARGALAETFLEQYF.

This clonotype occurred a few times. V is TRBV24-1 and J is TRBJ2-5, with D hard to call. V was trimmed by 1 base and J by 11 bases, leaving 7 bases between them. The CDR3 spans 11 residues. Germline-derived CDR1 and CDR2 are KGHDR and SFDVKD. The CDR3 DNA reads TGTGCCACCAGTGATTTAGCCAGACAGTACTTC. The encoded protein is CATSDLARQYF.

This clonotype was counted between two and nine times. The chain joins TRBV12-3 or TRBV12-4 to TRBJ1-5; unclear D gene. V dropped 6 bases and J dropped 0 bases, with 12 bases sitting between them. CDR3 length: 15 residues. The CDR3 sequence: CASRSGTYSNQPQHF. The CDR3 DNA reads as TGTGCCAGCAGGTCGGGAACTTATAGCAATCAGCCCCAGCATTTT.

This clonotype was picked up many times. The V and J genes are TRBV6-7 and TRBJ2-1; perhaps TRBD2 as D (7 bases). TRBV6-7 is designated an ORF whose function remains uncertain. Trimming pared 10 bases from V and 9 bases from J, leaving 19 bases between. This CDR3 is built from 13 residues. The CDR3 region is CATPKWGGPEQFF. DNA of the CDR3: TGTGCCACCCCAAAGTGGGGGGGGCCTGAGCAGTTCTTC.

This clonotype was counted a few times. This rearrangement joins TRBV7-2 to TRBJ2-1; D unclear. The germline V gene has CDR1 SGHTA and CDR2 FQGNSA. Trimming removed 1 base at V and 4 bases at J, with 8 bases between. The CDR3 has 14 residues. The CDR3 loop reads CASSLGPAYNEQFF. The CDR3 DNA sequence: TGTGCCAGCAGCTTAGGGCCAGCATACAATGAGCAGTTCTTC.

The V call is TRBV7-2, the J call TRBJ2-7, with D tentatively TRBD1 (6 bases). Trimming shortened V by 5 bases and J by 2 bases, and 19 bases separated the two germline ends. This CDR3 spans 16 amino acids. From germline, CDR1 is SGHTA and CDR2 FQGNSA. In DNA, the CDR3 is TGTGCCAGCAGCCCAGGGCCTCTACAGGGCGCCTACGAGCAGTACTTC. This sequence encodes CASSPGPLQGAYEQYF. The whole variable domain, filled in from reference TRBV7-2 and TRBJ2-7, reads GAGVSQSPSNKVTEKGKDVELRCDPISGHTALYWYRQSLGQGLEFLIYFQGNSAPDKSGLPSDRFSAERTGGSVSTLTIQRTQQEDSAVYLCASSPGPLQGAYEQYFGPGTRLTVT.

This chain uses TRBV7-2 with TRBJ2-5; 7 nucleotides match TRBD2. Losses at the gene ends were 7 bases for V and 0 bases for J; bases not matched to a gene: 11. CDR3 size: 16 residues. Germline assignment: CDR1 SGHTA and CDR2 FQGNSA. The CDR3 here is CASTNGGGVYQETQYF. CDR3 nucleotides: TGTGCCAGCACCAACGGTGGGGGGGTGTACCAAGAGACCCAGTACTTC.

This clonotype has a count of ten or more. V is TRBV30 and J is TRBJ1-1; tentative D call: TRBD1 (6 bases). The CDR3 length is 13 residues. The V gene lost 2 bases and the J gene lost 4 bases, with 11 bases spanning the gap. Germline CDR1 is GTSNPN and CDR2 is SVGIG (reference sequence). CDR3 residues: CAWSTGYGTEAFF. The CDR3 region has the DNA TGTGCCTGGAGTACAGGGTACGGCACTGAAGCTTTCTTT. Together with reference TRBV30 and TRBJ1-1, the CDR3 gives the full variable domain: SQTIHQWPATLVQPVGSPLSLECTVEGTSNPNLYWYRQAAGRGLQLLFYSVGIGQISSEVPQNLSASRPQDRQFILSSKKLLLSDSGFYLCAWSTGYGTEAFFGQGTRLTVV.

The genes are TRBV27 and TRBJ1-1; D unclear. V lost 2 bases and J lost 1, with 8 bases in between. CDR3 size: 14 residues. The germline gives CDR1 MNHEY, CDR2 SMNVEV (reference sequence). CDR3 in amino acids: CASSLQVSNTEAFF. In nucleotides, the CDR3 is TGTGCCAGCAGTTTACAAGTTTCGAACACTGAAGCTTTCTTT.

This clonotype has a handful of counts. The gene calls are TRBV30 and TRBJ2-1, with 13 bases aligning to TRBD2. Germline lookup yields CDR1 GTSNPN and CDR2 SVGIG (reference sequence). V gave up 0 bases and J gave up 10 bases; unmatched junction bases: 3. The CDR3 contains 14 residues. Written as DNA, the CDR3 is TGTGCCTGGAGTGTACTAGCGGGAGGGGGCGAGCAGTTCTTC. This translates into CAWSVLAGGGEQFF.

This clonotype was seen at least ten times. The V gene is TRBV12-3 or TRBV12-4, the J gene TRBJ2-7; D remains ambiguous. V lost 3 bases to trimming and J lost 3 bases, with 9 bases between them. This CDR3 comprises 13 residues. This CDR3 reads CASSFSKSYEQYF. Here the CDR3 DNA reads TGTGCCAGCAGTTTTAGCAAAAGCTACGAGCAGTACTTC.

This clonotype appeared many times. A much larger clone differs by one base, so this may be a read error. The genes are TRBV7-3 and TRBJ2-1; 11 bases agree with TRBD2. CDR3 length equals 15 residues. Germline lookup yields CDR1 SGHTA and CDR2 FQGTGA. The V and J ends lost 3 bases and 2 bases, in that order; junction bases with no gene match: 0. In DNA form, the CDR3 reads TGTGCCAGCAGCTTTAGCGGGGGGGCCTACAATGAGCAGTTCTTC. This translates into CASSFSGGAYNEQFF.

A few counts support this clonotype. V and J are TRBV7-9 and TRBJ2-5, with no clear D. The CDR3 runs to 15 residues. The germline V gene has CDR1 SEHNR and CDR2 FQNEAQ (reference sequence). V was clipped by 1 base and J by 1 base, with 10 bases between them. The CDR3 sequence: CASSLVQAVQETQYF. The CDR3 DNA reads as TGTGCCAGCAGCTTAGTTCAAGCCGTCCAAGAGACCCAGTACTTC.

The chain couples TRBV4-1 to TRBJ2-5, with 7 bases lining up with TRBD2. Trimming removed 1 base from V and 0 bases from J; junction bases left unmatched: 5. The CDR3 sequence is 16 residues long. Looked up from germline, CDR1 is MGHRA and CDR2 is YSYEKL. CDR3 loop: CASSQVAGPDQETQYF. CDR3 sequence (DNA): TGCGCCAGCAGCCAAGTAGCGGGCCCCGACCAAGAGACCCAGTACTTC.

This clonotype was recorded at least ten times. This chain links TRBV20-1 with TRBJ2-5; D is uncertain. CDR1 is DFQATT and CDR2 is SNEGSKA in the germline V gene (reference sequence). The length of the CDR3 is 12 residues. V gave up 4 bases and J gave up 0 bases, with 6 bases separating them. CDR3 loop: CSATRDQETQYF. The CDR3 DNA reads TGCAGTGCTACCAGAGACCAAGAGACCCAGTACTTC.

The CDR3 DNA reads TGCGCCAGCAGCTTGGTGGGGGGTAGGGCCTACGAGCAGTACTTC. Translating gives CASSLVGGRAYEQYF. V and J are TRBV5-1 and TRBJ2-7; tentatively, D is TRBD2 (6 bases). CDR1 SGHRS and CDR2 YFSETQ come from the germline V gene. The V gene lost 0 bases and the J gene lost 2 bases, with 12 bases spanning the gap. The CDR3 has 15 amino acids.

This clonotype was observed a handful of times. The chain couples TRBV20-1 to TRBJ2-5; possibly TRBD2 for D (6 bases). This CDR3 region has 12 residues. CDR1 and CDR2 (germline): DFQATT, SNEGSKA (reference sequence). V was shortened by 3 bases and J by 9 bases, with 14 bases between the two germline ends. The DNA of the CDR3 is TGCAGTGCTAGTACGCATGGGGGGTCCCAGTACTTC. This gives the protein CSASTHGGSQYF.